Listed below are T cell receptor beta chains from one sample, sequenced in a study of T cells after yellow fever vaccination. TCRdb re-derived calls from the 5' RACE reads in MiXCR, one entry per CDR3 protein. Among about 340,000 distinct CDR3 sequences listed, around 13% were seen once. Here the sequenced sample was CD4+ T cells sorted from PBMCs, taken 15 days after the yellow fever booster vaccination. These receptors were obtained from a man aged 18 to 29 who received the YFV17D yellow fever vaccine. Each CDR3 is given with its conserved first and last residue. The D gene is left open where the match is weak. Size is omitted from some rows. Given values are once, few, many or a class for expanded clones.

j_call: TRBJ2-1; d_call: NA; v_call: TRBV10-3; clone_size: NA; cdr3_nt: TGTGCCATCAGTGAGTCGGTGGGGGTTCACAATGAGCAGTTCTTC; cdr3_aa: CAISESVGVHNEQFF
j_call: TRBJ2-3; d_call: NA; v_call: TRBV20-1; clone_size: NA; cdr3_nt: TGCAGTGCCGCCCCCGTGGCGGGGGCCACAGAGGATACGCAGTATTTT; cdr3_aa: CSAAPVAGATEDTQYF
j_call: TRBJ1-1; d_call: NA; v_call: TRBV18; clone_size: NA; cdr3_nt: TGTGCCAGCTCACCACCGTCGGGGCGGGGTGGCACTGAAGCTTTCTTT; cdr3_aa: CASSPPSGRGGTEAFF
j_call: TRBJ2-2; d_call: NA; v_call: TRBV29-1; clone_size: many; cdr3_nt: TGCAGCGTTCGTTTCGGGGCACTGAACACCGGGGAGCTGTTTTTT; cdr3_aa: CSVRFGALNTGELFF
j_call: TRBJ1-4; d_call: NA; v_call: TRBV19; clone_size: few; cdr3_nt: TGTGCCAGTAGGGACACTATCTTGAACCGAAATGAAAAACTGTTTTTT; cdr3_aa: CASRDTILNRNEKLFF
j_call: TRBJ1-2; d_call: TRBD1; v_call: TRBV6-5; clone_size: NA; cdr3_nt: TGTGCCAGCAGTTCAACAGGGGAATATGGCTACACCTTC; cdr3_aa: CASSSTGEYGYTF
j_call: TRBJ2-1; d_call: NA; v_call: TRBV11-3; clone_size: many; cdr3_nt: TGTGCCAGCAGCTTATCAGAAAACAATGAGCAGTTCTTC; cdr3_aa: CASSLSENNEQFF
j_call: TRBJ2-1; d_call: TRBD1; v_call: TRBV2; clone_size: few; cdr3_nt: TGTGCCAGCCGAGGGACAGGGAAGGGCAATGAGCAGTTCTTC; cdr3_aa: CASRGTGKGNEQFF
j_call: TRBJ2-1; d_call: TRBD2; v_call: TRBV20-1; clone_size: many; cdr3_nt: TGCAGTGCTACCCTAGCGGGGGGAATCAATGAGCAGTTCTTC; cdr3_aa: CSATLAGGINEQFF
j_call: TRBJ2-2; d_call: TRBD1; v_call: TRBV12-3/TRBV12-4; clone_size: NA; cdr3_nt: TGTGCCAGCAGTTTACCCGGGACAGGGGTCCGTGGGGAGCTGTTTTTT; cdr3_aa: CASSLPGTGVRGELFF
j_call: TRBJ1-2; d_call: NA; v_call: TRBV5-4; clone_size: NA; cdr3_nt: TGTGCCAGCAGCTTGGGCAGGGTGAATAACTATGGCTACACCTTC; cdr3_aa: CASSLGRVNNYGYTF
j_call: TRBJ2-3; d_call: NA; v_call: TRBV6-5; clone_size: NA; cdr3_nt: TGTGCCAGCAGTGAGAAGGGGTATGGCACAGATACGCAGTATTTT; cdr3_aa: CASSEKGYGTDTQYF
j_call: TRBJ1-2; d_call: TRBD1; v_call: TRBV20-1; clone_size: NA; cdr3_nt: TGCAGTGCTACTCGCCACGGGACAGGGGGTTTAGGACGGATGTCAAGGGGCTACACCTTC; cdr3_aa: CSATRHGTGGLGRMSRGYTF
j_call: TRBJ1-5; d_call: NA; v_call: TRBV7-9; clone_size: few; cdr3_nt: TGTGCCAGCAGCGCAAGCGGGGGACCCAATCAGCCCCAGCATTTT; cdr3_aa: CASSASGGPNQPQHF
j_call: TRBJ1-2; d_call: TRBD1; v_call: TRBV5-6; clone_size: NA; cdr3_nt: TGTGCCAGCAGCACGGGACAGTTCGGCTACACCTTC; cdr3_aa: CASSTGQFGYTF
j_call: TRBJ1-1; d_call: NA; v_call: TRBV6-6; clone_size: NA; cdr3_nt: TGTGCCAGCAGTTACCCCGCGGGGATGGGCACTGAAGCTTTCTTT; cdr3_aa: CASSYPAGMGTEAFF
j_call: TRBJ2-2; d_call: NA; v_call: TRBV12-3/TRBV12-4; clone_size: NA; cdr3_nt: TGTGCCAGCAGTTTACCCTTCTCCACGGCCAATGGGGAGCTGTTTTTT; cdr3_aa: CASSLPFSTANGELFF
j_call: TRBJ1-6; d_call: NA; v_call: TRBV21-1; clone_size: NA; cdr3_nt: TGTGCCAGCAGCAAAGGGGGGACAGGGAAAAGGTCACCCCTCCACTTT; cdr3_aa: CASSKGGTGKRSPLHF
j_call: TRBJ2-3; d_call: TRBD1; v_call: TRBV12-3/TRBV12-4; clone_size: NA; cdr3_nt: TGTGCCAGCAGTTTGGGACAGGTGATTAATACGCAGTATTTT; cdr3_aa: CASSLGQVINTQYF
j_call: TRBJ2-3; d_call: NA; v_call: TRBV4-1; clone_size: NA; cdr3_nt: TGCGCCAGCAGCCAAGAGGCAGGGCCCACAGATACGCAGTATTTT; cdr3_aa: CASSQEAGPTDTQYF
j_call: TRBJ1-1; d_call: TRBD1; v_call: TRBV18; clone_size: few; cdr3_nt: TGTGCCAGCTCACCCGGGACAGGGATCACTGAAGCTTTCTTT; cdr3_aa: CASSPGTGITEAFF
j_call: TRBJ2-2; d_call: TRBD2; v_call: TRBV5-1; clone_size: NA; cdr3_nt: TGCGCCAGCAGCTTACTAGCGGGGGTTAACACCGGGGAGCTGTTTTTT; cdr3_aa: CASSLLAGVNTGELFF
j_call: TRBJ1-6; d_call: NA; v_call: TRBV6-1; clone_size: NA; cdr3_nt: TGTGCCAGCAGTGAAGGGGAGAGCTCCTATAATTCACCCCTCCACTTT; cdr3_aa: CASSEGESSYNSPLHF
j_call: TRBJ2-3; d_call: TRBD1; v_call: TRBV10-2; clone_size: NA; cdr3_nt: TGCGCCAGCAGTGAACAGGGGAGCGGTACGCAGTATTTT; cdr3_aa: CASSEQGSGTQYF
j_call: TRBJ2-5; d_call: TRBD1; v_call: TRBV14; clone_size: NA; cdr3_nt: TGTGCCAGCAGCCAAGGACGACAGGGTATAGGGTTCGAGACCCAGTACTTC; cdr3_aa: CASSQGRQGIGFETQYF
j_call: TRBJ1-6; d_call: NA; v_call: TRBV12-3/TRBV12-4; clone_size: many; cdr3_nt: TGTGCCAGCAGTTTAGAGGTTAATTCACCCCTCCACTTT; cdr3_aa: CASSLEVNSPLHF
j_call: TRBJ1-5; d_call: TRBD1; v_call: TRBV5-5; clone_size: NA; cdr3_nt: TGTGCCAGCAGCTCAGCTACAGGGGACCACAATCAGCCCCAGCATTTT; cdr3_aa: CASSSATGDHNQPQHF
j_call: TRBJ2-5; d_call: NA; v_call: TRBV12-3/TRBV12-4; clone_size: NA; cdr3_nt: TGTGCCAGCAGTCGAGTAGTCGGGGAGACCCAGTACTTC; cdr3_aa: CASSRVVGETQYF
j_call: TRBJ2-1; d_call: NA; v_call: TRBV7-2; clone_size: NA; cdr3_nt: TGTGCCAGCAGCGGCCGCAGGGCGTCCTACAATGAGCAGTTCTTC; cdr3_aa: CASSGRRASYNEQFF
j_call: TRBJ2-5; d_call: NA; v_call: TRBV5-6; clone_size: NA; cdr3_nt: TGTGCCAGCAGCGACCCGAGGGCCACTCAAGAGACCCAGTACTTC; cdr3_aa: CASSDPRATQETQYF
j_call: TRBJ2-5; d_call: NA; v_call: TRBV5-1; clone_size: few; cdr3_nt: TGCGCCAGCATCCAGGGTATTGGAGAGACCCAGTACTTC; cdr3_aa: CASIQGIGETQYF
j_call: TRBJ2-7; d_call: NA; v_call: TRBV20-1; clone_size: few; cdr3_nt: TGCAGTGCCAAACGGGACTCCTACGAGCAGTACTTC; cdr3_aa: CSAKRDSYEQYF
j_call: TRBJ1-1; d_call: NA; v_call: TRBV7-2; clone_size: few; cdr3_nt: TGTGCCAGCAGCTTAGGGGCCGCAGGGTTGAACACTGAAGCTTTCTTT; cdr3_aa: CASSLGAAGLNTEAFF
j_call: TRBJ2-1; d_call: NA; v_call: TRBV7-3; clone_size: few; cdr3_nt: TGTGCCAGCAGCTTCGTGGGGCATCCCCCGTTCTTC; cdr3_aa: CASSFVGHPPFF
j_call: TRBJ2-7; d_call: TRBD2; v_call: TRBV7-2; clone_size: NA; cdr3_nt: TGTGCCAGCAGCCACCAGGCGGGGGGGCCGAGGGACGAGCAGTACTTC; cdr3_aa: CASSHQAGGPRDEQYF
j_call: TRBJ2-5; d_call: NA; v_call: TRBV7-8; clone_size: NA; cdr3_nt: TGTGCCAGCAGCTCAGCCCGCGGGGGCGGAGCCGAGGCCCAGTACTTC; cdr3_aa: CASSSARGGGAEAQYF
j_call: TRBJ2-1; d_call: TRBD1; v_call: TRBV6-1; clone_size: NA; cdr3_nt: TGTGCCAGCACCTCTGACAGGGCCTCCTACAATGAGCAGTTCTTC; cdr3_aa: CASTSDRASYNEQFF
j_call: TRBJ2-2; d_call: TRBD1; v_call: TRBV12-3/TRBV12-4; clone_size: NA; cdr3_nt: TGTGCCAGCAGTTTACGGGACAGCGGGGAGCTGTTTTTT; cdr3_aa: CASSLRDSGELFF
j_call: TRBJ2-6; d_call: NA; v_call: TRBV9; clone_size: few; cdr3_nt: TGTGCCAGCAGCTCAAAGTCCGGGGCCAACGTCCTGACTTTC; cdr3_aa: CASSSKSGANVLTF
j_call: TRBJ2-1; d_call: TRBD2; v_call: TRBV12-3/TRBV12-4; clone_size: many; cdr3_nt: TGTGCCAGCAGCTTATGGCTAGCGGGGACCAATGAGCAGTTCTTC; cdr3_aa: CASSLWLAGTNEQFF
j_call: TRBJ1-1; d_call: NA; v_call: TRBV4-2; clone_size: few; cdr3_nt: TGTGCCAGCAGACTCGCAAGAGGTGGGGACACTGAAGCTTTCTTT; cdr3_aa: CASRLARGGDTEAFF